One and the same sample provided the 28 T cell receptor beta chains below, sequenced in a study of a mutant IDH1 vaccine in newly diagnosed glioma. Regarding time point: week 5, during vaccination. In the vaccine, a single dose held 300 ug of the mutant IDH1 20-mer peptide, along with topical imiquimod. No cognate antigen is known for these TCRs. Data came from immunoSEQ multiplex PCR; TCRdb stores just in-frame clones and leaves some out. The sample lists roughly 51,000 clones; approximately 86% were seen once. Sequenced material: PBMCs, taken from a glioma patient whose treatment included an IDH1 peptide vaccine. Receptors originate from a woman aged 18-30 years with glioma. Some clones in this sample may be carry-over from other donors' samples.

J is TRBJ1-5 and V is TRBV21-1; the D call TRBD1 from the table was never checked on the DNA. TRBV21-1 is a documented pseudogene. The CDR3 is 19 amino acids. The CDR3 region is CASSKGRLARWTGNQPQHF. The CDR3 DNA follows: TGTGCCAGCAGCAAAGGTAGACTTGCGCGCTGGACAGGCAATCAGCCCCAGCATTTT.

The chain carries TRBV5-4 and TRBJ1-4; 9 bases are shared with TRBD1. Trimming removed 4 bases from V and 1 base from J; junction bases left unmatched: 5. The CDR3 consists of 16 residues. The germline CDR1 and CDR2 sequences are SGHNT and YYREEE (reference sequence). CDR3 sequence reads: CASSPGQGRTNEKLFF. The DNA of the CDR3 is TGTGCCAGCAGCCCCGGACAGGGGAGAACTAATGAAAAACTGTTTTTT. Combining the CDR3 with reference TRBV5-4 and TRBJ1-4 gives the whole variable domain ETGVTQSPTHLIKTRGQQVTLRCSSQSGHNTVSWYQQALGQGPQFIFQYYREEENGRGNFPPRFSGLQFPNYSSELNVNALELDDSALYLCASSPGQGRTNEKLFFGSGTQLSVL.

CDR3 residues: CASSLGLAARTGEQYF. The CDR3 nucleotides are TGCGCCAGCAGCTTGGGTCTAGCGGCCCGAACTGGCGAGCAGTACTTC. This chain joins TRBV5-1 and TRBJ2-7, with 7 positions matching TRBD2. V lost 0 bases, J lost 6 bases, and 12 bases stayed unmatched. CDR1 and CDR2 (germline): SGHRS, YFSETQ. The length of the CDR3 is 16 residues.

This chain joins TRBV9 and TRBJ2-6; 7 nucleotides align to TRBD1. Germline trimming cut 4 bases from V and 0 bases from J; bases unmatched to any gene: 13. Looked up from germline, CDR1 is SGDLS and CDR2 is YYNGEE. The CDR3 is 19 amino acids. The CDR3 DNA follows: TGTGCCAGCAGCTGGGCCATTACAGGGGAATCCTCTGGGGCCAACGTCCTGACTTTC. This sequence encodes CASSWAITGESSGANVLTF.

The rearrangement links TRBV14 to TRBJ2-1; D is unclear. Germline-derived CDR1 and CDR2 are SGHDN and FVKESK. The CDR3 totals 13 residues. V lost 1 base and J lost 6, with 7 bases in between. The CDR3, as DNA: TGTGCCAGCAGCCAAGTAGCCGGCAATGAGCAGTTCTTC. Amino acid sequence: CASSQVAGNEQFF.

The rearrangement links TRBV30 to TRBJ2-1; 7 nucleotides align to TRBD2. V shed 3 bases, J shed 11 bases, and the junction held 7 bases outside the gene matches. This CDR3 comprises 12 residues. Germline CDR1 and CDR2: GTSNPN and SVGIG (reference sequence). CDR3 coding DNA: TGTGCCTGGAGCTCGGGCGGGGGACAGCAGTTCTTC. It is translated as CAWSSGGGQQFF.

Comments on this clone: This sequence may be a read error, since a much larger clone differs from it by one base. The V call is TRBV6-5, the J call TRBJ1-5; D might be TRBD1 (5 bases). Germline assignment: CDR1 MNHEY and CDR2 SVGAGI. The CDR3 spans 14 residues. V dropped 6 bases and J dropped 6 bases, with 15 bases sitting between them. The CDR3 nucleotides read TGTGCCAGCAGGGGGGGTCAGCGAGGTCAGCCCCAGCATTTT. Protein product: CASRGGQRGQPQHF.

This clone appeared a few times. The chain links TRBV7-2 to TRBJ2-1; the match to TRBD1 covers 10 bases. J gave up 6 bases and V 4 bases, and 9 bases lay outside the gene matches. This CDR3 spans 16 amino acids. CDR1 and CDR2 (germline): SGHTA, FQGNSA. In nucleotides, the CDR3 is TGTGCCAGCAGCTGGGACAGGGGAAAGAGGGTCAATGAGCAGTTCTTC. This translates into CASSWDRGKRVNEQFF.

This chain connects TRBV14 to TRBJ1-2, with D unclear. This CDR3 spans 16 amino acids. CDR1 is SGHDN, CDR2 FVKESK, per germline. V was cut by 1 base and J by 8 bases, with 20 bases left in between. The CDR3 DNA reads TGTGCCAGCAGCCAAGGCCCAATTCGCGGGATAACGGGCTACACCTTC. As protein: CASSQGPIRGITGYTF.

CDR3 loop: CASTGVITDTQYF. Written as DNA, the CDR3 is TGTGCCAGCACGGGCGTGATCACAGATACGCAGTATTTT. This chain links TRBV2 with TRBJ2-3; no clear D gene. The germline V gene encodes CDR1 SNHLY and CDR2 FYNNEI. The CDR3 runs to 13 residues. Trimming cost V 7 bases and J 2 bases, with 10 bases left between them.

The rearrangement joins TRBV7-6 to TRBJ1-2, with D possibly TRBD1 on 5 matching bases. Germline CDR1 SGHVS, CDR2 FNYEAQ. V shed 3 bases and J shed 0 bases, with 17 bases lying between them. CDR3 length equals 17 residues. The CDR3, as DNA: TGTGCCAGCAGCTTTGCAGGGAGACGCATGGCTAACTATGGCTACACCTTC. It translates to CASSFAGRRMANYGYTF.

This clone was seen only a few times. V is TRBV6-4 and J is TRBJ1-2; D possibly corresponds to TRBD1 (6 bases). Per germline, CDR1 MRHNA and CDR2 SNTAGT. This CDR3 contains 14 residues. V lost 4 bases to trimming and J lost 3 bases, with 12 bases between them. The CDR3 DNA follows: TGTGCCAGCAGTGCAGGGGTCTGGGACTATGGCTACACCTTC. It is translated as CASSAGVWDYGYTF.

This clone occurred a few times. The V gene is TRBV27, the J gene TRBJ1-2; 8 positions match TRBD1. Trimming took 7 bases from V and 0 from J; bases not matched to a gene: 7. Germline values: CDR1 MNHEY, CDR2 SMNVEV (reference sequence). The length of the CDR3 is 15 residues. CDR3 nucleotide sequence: TGTGCCAGCAAGGTACAGGGGGTAGCTAACTATGGCTACACCTTC. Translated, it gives CASKVQGVANYGYTF.

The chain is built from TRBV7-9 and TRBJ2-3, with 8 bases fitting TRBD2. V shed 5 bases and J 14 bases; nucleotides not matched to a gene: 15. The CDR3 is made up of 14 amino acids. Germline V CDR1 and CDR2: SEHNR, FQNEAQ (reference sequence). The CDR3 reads CASSPSGTSGGWYF. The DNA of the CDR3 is TGTGCCAGCAGCCCCTCCGGGACTAGTGGTGGGTGGTATTTT.

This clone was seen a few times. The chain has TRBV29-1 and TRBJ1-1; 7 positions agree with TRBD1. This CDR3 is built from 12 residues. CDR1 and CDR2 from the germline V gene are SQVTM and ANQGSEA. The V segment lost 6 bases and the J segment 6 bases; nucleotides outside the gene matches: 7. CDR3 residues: CSVPTGVAEAFF. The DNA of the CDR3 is TGCAGCGTGCCTACAGGGGTGGCTGAAGCTTTCTTT.

CDR3 amino acids: CASSQSFGGGLYEQYF. DNA of the CDR3: TGCGCCAGCAGCCAATCTTTTGGCGGAGGACTCTACGAGCAGTACTTC. The chain has TRBV4-3 and TRBJ2-7, with D tentatively TRBD2 (5 bases). V was trimmed by 2 bases and J by 3 bases, leaving 17 bases between them. The CDR3 runs 16 residues. CDR1 and CDR2 from the germline V gene are LGHNA and YSLEER.

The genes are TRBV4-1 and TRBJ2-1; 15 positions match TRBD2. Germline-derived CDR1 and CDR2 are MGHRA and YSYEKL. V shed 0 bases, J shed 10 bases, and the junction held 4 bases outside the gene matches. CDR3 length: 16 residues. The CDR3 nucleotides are TGCGCCAGCAGCCAAGAAGCGGGGACTAGCGGGGGGGAGCAGTTCTTC. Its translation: CASSQEAGTSGGEQFF.

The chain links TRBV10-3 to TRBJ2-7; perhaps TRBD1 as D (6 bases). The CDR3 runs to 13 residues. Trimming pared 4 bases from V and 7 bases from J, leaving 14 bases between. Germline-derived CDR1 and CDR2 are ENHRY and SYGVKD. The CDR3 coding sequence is TGTGCCATCAGTGGTTTAGAACAGGGAGAGCAGTACTTC. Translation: CAISGLEQGEQYF.

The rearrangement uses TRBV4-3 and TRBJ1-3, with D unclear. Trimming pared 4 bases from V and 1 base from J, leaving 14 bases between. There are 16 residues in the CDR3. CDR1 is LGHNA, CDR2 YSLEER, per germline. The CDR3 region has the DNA TGCGCCAGCAGCCTTTCGTCTTGGGGATCTGGAAACACCATATATTTT. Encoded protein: CASSLSSWGSGNTIYF.

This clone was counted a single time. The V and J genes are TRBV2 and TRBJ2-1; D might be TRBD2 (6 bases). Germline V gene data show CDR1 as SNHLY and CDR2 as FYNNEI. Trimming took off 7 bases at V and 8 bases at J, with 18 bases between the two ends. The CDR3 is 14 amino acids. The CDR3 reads CASTEGSSGDEQFF. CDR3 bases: TGTGCCAGCACCGAAGGGAGTAGCGGCGATGAGCAGTTCTTC.

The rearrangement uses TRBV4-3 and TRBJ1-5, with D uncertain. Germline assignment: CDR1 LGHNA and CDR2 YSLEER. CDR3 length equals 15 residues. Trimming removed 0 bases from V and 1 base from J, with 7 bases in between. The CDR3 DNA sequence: TGCGCCAGCAGCCAAGAATTCGAGAGCAATCAGCCCCAGCATTTT. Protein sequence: CASSQEFESNQPQHF.

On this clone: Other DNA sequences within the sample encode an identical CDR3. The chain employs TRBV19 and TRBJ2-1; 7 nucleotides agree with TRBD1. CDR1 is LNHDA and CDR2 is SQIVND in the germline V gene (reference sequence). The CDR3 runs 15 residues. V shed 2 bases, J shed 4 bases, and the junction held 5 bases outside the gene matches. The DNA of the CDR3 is TGTGCCAGTAGTATATCGGCAGGGGGATACAATGAGCAGTTCTTC. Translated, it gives CASSISAGGYNEQFF.

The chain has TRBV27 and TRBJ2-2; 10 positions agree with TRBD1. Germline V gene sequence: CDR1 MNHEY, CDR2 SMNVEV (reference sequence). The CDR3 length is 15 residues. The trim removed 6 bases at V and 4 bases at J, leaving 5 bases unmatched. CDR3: CASSPGTGVTGELFF. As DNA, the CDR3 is TGTGCCAGCAGCCCCGGGACAGGGGTCACCGGGGAGCTGTTTTTT.

CDR3 nucleotide sequence: TGTGCCACCAGCAGACTGGGGGGGGCTAGTTCACAAGAGACCCAGTACTTC. This sequence encodes CATSRLGGASSQETQYF. This chain uses TRBV15 with TRBJ2-5; maybe TRBD2 (7 bases). Trimming cost V 2 bases and J 2 bases, with 18 bases left between them. CDR1 is LNHNV, CDR2 YYDKDF, per germline (reference sequence). The CDR3 loop spans 17 amino acids.

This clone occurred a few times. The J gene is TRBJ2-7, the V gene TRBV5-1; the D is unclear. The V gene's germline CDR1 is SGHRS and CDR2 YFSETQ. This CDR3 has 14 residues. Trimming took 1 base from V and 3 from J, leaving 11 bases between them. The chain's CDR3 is CASSLSPPGYEQYF. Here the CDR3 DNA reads TGCGCCAGCAGCTTGTCCCCCCCGGGCTACGAGCAGTACTTC.

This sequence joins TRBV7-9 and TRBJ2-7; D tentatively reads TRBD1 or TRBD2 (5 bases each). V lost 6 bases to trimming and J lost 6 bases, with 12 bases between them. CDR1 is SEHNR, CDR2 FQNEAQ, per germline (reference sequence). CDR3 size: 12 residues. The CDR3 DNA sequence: TGTGCCAGCAGGGGGCAGGGAGCCGAGCAGTACTTC. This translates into CASRGQGAEQYF. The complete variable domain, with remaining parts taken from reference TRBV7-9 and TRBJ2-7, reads DTGVSQNPRHKITKRGQNVTFRCDPISEHNRLYWYRQTLGQGPEFLTYFQNEAQLEKSRLLSDRFSAERPKGSFSTLEIQRTEQGDSAMYLCASRGQGAEQYFGPGTRLTVT.

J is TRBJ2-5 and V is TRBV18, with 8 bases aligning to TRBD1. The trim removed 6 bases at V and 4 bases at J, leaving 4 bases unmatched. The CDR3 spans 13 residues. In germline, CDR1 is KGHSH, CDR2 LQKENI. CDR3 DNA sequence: TGTGCCAGCTCGTGGGGACAGGCAGAGACCCAGTACTTC. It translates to CASSWGQAETQYF. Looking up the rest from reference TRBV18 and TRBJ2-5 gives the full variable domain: NAGVMQNPRHLVRRRGQEARLRCSPMKGHSHVYWYRQLPEEGLKFMVYLQKENIIDESGMPKERFSAEFPKEGPSILRIQQVVRGDSAAYFCASSWGQAETQYFGPGTRLLVL.

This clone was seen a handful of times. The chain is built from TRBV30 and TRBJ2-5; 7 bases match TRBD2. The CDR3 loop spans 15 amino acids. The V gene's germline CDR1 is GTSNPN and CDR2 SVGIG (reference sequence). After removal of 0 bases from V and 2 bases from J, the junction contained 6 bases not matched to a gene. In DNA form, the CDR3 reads TGTGCCTGGAGTGTACTCCCGGGGGGACAAGAGACCCAGTACTTC. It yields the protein CAWSVLPGGQETQYF. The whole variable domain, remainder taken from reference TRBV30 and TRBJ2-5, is SQTIHQWPATLVQPVGSPLSLECTVEGTSNPNLYWYRQAAGRGLQLLFYSVGIGQISSEVPQNLSASRPQDRQFILSSKKLLLSDSGFYLCAWSVLPGGQETQYFGPGTRLLVL.